What follows are 12 T cell receptor beta chains derived from one specimen sequenced in a study of brain T cells in children with intractable seizures. Time point meaning: blood from clinic visit 5 months post-surgery; TSC patient then seizure free. The method was immunoSEQ multiplex PCR; TCRdb's version includes in-frame clones alone and lacks a portion of them. The sample lists approximately 330,000 clones, more than 85% occurring once. This specimen consisted of peripheral blood, obtained about 5 months after surgery. The receptors come from a boy under two years old with tuberous sclerosis and intractable seizures.

The rearrangement joins TRBV5-1 to TRBJ1-6; D remains ambiguous. V dropped 0 bases and J dropped 10 bases, with 5 bases sitting between them. Germline CDR1 and CDR2: SGHRS and YFSETQ. This CDR3 is 12 amino acids long. CDR3 DNA: TGCGCCAGCAGCTTGGGACAATCACCCCTCCACTTT. Translation gives CASSLGQSPLHF.

The chain is built from TRBV7-9 and TRBJ1-4; weak D call: TRBD1 (6 bases). CDR3 length: 17 amino acids. Trimming shortened V by 5 bases and J by 0 bases, and 16 bases separated the two germline ends. The V gene's germline CDR1 is SEHNR and CDR2 FQNEAQ (reference sequence). CDR3 in amino acids: CASSIKQGFATNEKLFF. For the CDR3, the DNA is TGTGCCAGCAGCATTAAACAGGGCTTTGCAACTAATGAAAAACTGTTTTTT.

Note on this clone: Other DNA sequences in the sample encode the same CDR3. The rearrangement links TRBV27 to TRBJ1-1; D might be TRBD1 (6 bases). With 2 bases removed from V and 4 bases from J, the gap between germline ends came to 8 bases. The length of the CDR3 is 13 residues. Per the germline V gene, CDR1 is MNHEY and CDR2 is SMNVEV (reference sequence). The CDR3 bases are TGTGCCAGCAGTTTAAGCAGGGGCACTGAAGCTTTCTTT. This gives the protein CASSLSRGTEAFF.

The chain is built from TRBV19 and TRBJ1-5, with D unclear. With 0 bases removed from V and 0 bases from J, the gap between germline ends came to 9 bases. Germline CDR1 and CDR2: LNHDA and SQIVND (reference sequence). The CDR3 extends over 16 amino acids. The CDR3 protein is CASSIEDANSNQPQHF. The CDR3 DNA follows: TGTGCCAGTAGTATAGAGGACGCGAATAGCAATCAGCCCCAGCATTTT.

The CDR3 DNA follows: TGTGCCAGCAGCTTGGGGGTGTCTAATGAAAAACTGTTTTTT. Encoded protein: CASSLGVSNEKLFF. V and J are TRBV11-2 and TRBJ1-4, with TRBD1 as a possible D gene (5 bases). Germline V gene data show CDR1 as SGHAT and CDR2 as FQNNGV. This CDR3 region has 14 residues. The V gene lost 3 bases and the J gene lost 3 bases, with 8 bases spanning the gap.

The rearrangement joins TRBV24-1 to TRBJ2-3, with 13 bases matching TRBD2. The CDR3 totals 19 residues. CDR1 and CDR2 (germline): KGHDR, SFDVKD. Germline trimming cut 2 bases from V and 2 bases from J; bases unmatched to any gene: 9. The CDR3 loop is CATSDSSGTSGDITDTQYF. DNA of the CDR3: TGTGCCACCAGTGATTCCTCAGGGACTAGCGGGGATATCACAGATACGCAGTATTTT.

As for this clone: Different DNA sequences within this sample yield the same CDR3. V and J are TRBV30 and TRBJ1-2; D remains unclear. V lost 3 bases and J lost 5, with 7 bases in between. Germline values: CDR1 GTSNPN, CDR2 SVGIG (reference sequence). The CDR3 is made up of 11 amino acids. The CDR3 DNA is TGTGCCTGGAGCGAGGGTTATGGCTACACCTTC. This codes for CAWSEGYGYTF.

For the CDR3, the DNA is TGTGCCAGCAGCTTACAGTCCCTCGGGACGGGAAACTATGGCTACACCTTC. It encodes CASSLQSLGTGNYGYTF. The chain combines TRBV11-3 with TRBJ1-2; TRBD1 is a possible D gene (5 bases). V was shortened by 2 bases and J by 2 bases, with 18 bases between the two germline ends. CDR1 is SGHNT, CDR2 YENEEA, per germline. The CDR3 runs to 17 residues.

The V and J genes are TRBV11-2 and TRBJ1-2, with a tentative D call TRBD1 (6 bases). The germline V and J ends were trimmed by 1 base and 13 bases, with 22 bases remaining between them. The CDR3 consists of 15 residues. Germline CDR1 is SGHAT and CDR2 is FQNNGV. The CDR3 spells CASSLGGWGPHQGTF. The CDR3 region has the DNA TGTGCCAGCAGCTTAGGTGGATGGGGGCCCCATCAGGGCACCTTC.

The CDR3 DNA is TGTGCCAGTAGTCTTAAGGGTTATACCGCTGAAGCTTTCTTT. Its translation: CASSLKGYTAEAFF. The J gene is TRBJ1-1, the V gene TRBV19; no definite D call. The CDR3 runs 14 residues. The ends were cut back, 5 bases at V and 6 bases at J, with 16 bases in the middle. Germline V gene lookup returns CDR1 LNHDA and CDR2 SQIVND (reference sequence).

The genes are TRBV28 and TRBJ2-3; D is ambiguous. Germline V lookup: CDR1 MDHEN, CDR2 SYDVKM. Trimming removed 4 bases at V and 0 bases at J, with 8 bases between. The CDR3 extends over 14 amino acids. The CDR3 region has the DNA TGTGCCAGCAGTTCTCGGGCTAGCACAGATACGCAGTATTTT. It codes for CASSSRASTDTQYF.

The chain employs TRBV9 and TRBJ2-3, with D possibly called TRBD1 or TRBD2 (8 bases each). Trimming took 0 bases from V and 2 from J, leaving 19 bases between them. From germline, CDR1 is SGDLS and CDR2 YYNGEE. The CDR3 has 18 amino acids. The CDR3 DNA follows: TGTGCCAGCAGCGTAGCTCTAGCGGGTCAGGGGGCCACAGATACGCAGTATTTT. Translated, it gives CASSVALAGQGATDTQYF.